A selection of T cell receptor beta chains follows, all from one sample in a study of blood T cell repertoires in COVID-19. Sequencing was performed with immunoSEQ multiplex PCR; in TCRdb, only in-frame clones are kept and a portion is missing. Among 150,000 to 200,000 clones, more than 65% were seen once, and the ten largest hold approximately 15%. Sequenced sample: peripheral blood. These receptors were obtained from an elderly woman with acute or convalescent COVID-19. CDR3s include the opening cysteine and the closing phenylalanine or tryptophan. A D gene is named only where the DNA matches it firmly. Rows may omit the clone size; those that give it use once, few, many or a size class.

cdr3_aa,cdr3_nt,j_call,clone_size,v_call,d_call
CASSARPGQGYGYTF,TGTGCCAGCAGCGCACGACCGGGACAGGGATATGGCTACACCTTC,TRBJ1-2,.,TRBV7-8,TRBD1
CASSVQPVSGRAGYNEQFF,TGTGCCAGCAGCGTACAACCGGTTAGCGGGAGGGCCGGCTACAATGAGCAGTTCTTC,TRBJ2-1,.,TRBV9,TRBD2
CASSWQGAANEQYF,TGTGCCAGTAGTTGGCAGGGGGCAGCCAACGAGCAGTACTTC,TRBJ2-7,.,TRBV19,TRBD1
CASSFRQLEQFF,TGTGCCAGCAGTTTCCGACAGCTTGAGCAGTTCTTC,TRBJ2-1,.,TRBV7-9,.
CASSQEAGVNSYEQYF,TGTGCCAGCAGCCAGGAAGCGGGGGTTAACTCCTACGAGCAGTACTTC,TRBJ2-7,many,TRBV4-2,TRBD2
CASSIQGATSYEQYF,TGTGCCAGCAGTATACAGGGGGCGACCTCCTACGAGCAGTACTTC,TRBJ2-7,.,TRBV28,TRBD1
CATLTPDFLSNQPQHF,TGTGCCACCCTGACCCCGGACTTTCTCAGCAATCAGCCCCAGCATTTT,TRBJ1-5,few,TRBV24-1,.
CSVVVAGAGYGYTF,TGCAGCGTTGTGGTTGCAGGGGCGGGCTATGGCTACACCTTC,TRBJ1-2,.,TRBV29-1,.
CASSPRGTDAWPQHF,TGTGCCAGCAGTCCCCGGGGGACAGACGCTTGGCCCCAGCATTTT,TRBJ1-5,.,TRBV6-5,TRBD1
CASSFLVGDNEQFF,TGTGCCAGCAGTTTCTTGGTGGGAGACAATGAGCAGTTCTTC,TRBJ2-1,.,TRBV27,.
CASSSGQNTEAFF,TGTGCCAGCAGCAGTGGACAGAACACTGAAGCTTTCTTT,TRBJ1-1,.,TRBV6-5,.
CASSDRQGRTKSYNEQFF,TGCGCCAGCAGCGATAGACAGGGTAGGACGAAATCCTACAATGAGCAGTTCTTC,TRBJ2-1,.,TRBV4-1,TRBD1
CAWSVFGGEGYTF,TGTGCCTGGAGTGTATTTGGTGGAGAGGGCTACACCTTC,TRBJ1-2,.,TRBV30,.
CASSFFDTQYF,TGTGCCAGCAGTTTCTTCGATACGCAGTATTTT,TRBJ2-3,.,TRBV2,.
CASSSGGTDTQYF,TGTGCCAGCAGCTCGGGGGGTACAGATACGCAGTATTTT,TRBJ2-3,many,TRBV3-1/TRBV3-2,TRBD2
CAWSLAGGPNEQFF,TGTGCCTGGTCCTTAGCGGGAGGGCCGAATGAGCAGTTCTTC,TRBJ2-1,.,TRBV30,TRBD2